This T cell receptor beta chain was captured by sequencing in a study of blood T cells in healthy people across ages. Overall study: Template switching caught about one barcoded beta molecule for each two T cells. Study outcomes and limitations: Diversity estimates drawn from one million T cells were deemed underestimates. Fewer expanded clones and more diversity marked long-lived versus aged donors.

Ten or more counts support this clonotype. Its antigen is undetermined. It was with a sample-barcoded 5' primer and a J-beta primer mix that a second PCR of roughly 7 to 11 cycles was run. Each TCR beta cDNA got a 12-nucleotide random molecular identifier. Each CDR3 protein gets one entry after TCRdb re-called the 5' RACE reads with MiXCR. The table records around 850,000 distinct CDR3 sequences, under 40% of them present only once. CDR1 GTSNPN and CDR2 SVGIG come from the germline V gene (reference sequence). This CDR3 region has 13 residues. V dropped 8 bases and J dropped 4; count of bases not matched to a gene: 10.

The V and J genes are TRBV30 and TRBJ1-2; the match to TRBD1 covers 7 bases. The sequenced sample consisted of blood. This clonotype was obtained from a man aged 18 to 30 in good health. The CDR3 sequence: CAGIQGFSYGYTF. The CDR3 DNA is TGTGCCGGAATACAGGGGTTTTCCTATGGCTACACCTTC.